This entry is about one T cell receptor (beta chain). Its antigen is unknown. With a J-beta primer mix and a sample-barcoded 5' primer, a second PCR ran about 7 to 11 cycles. TCRdb re-called the 5' RACE reads through MiXCR, storing one row per CDR3 protein. The profile shows roughly 1,500,000 distinct CDR3 sequences, 42% of them singletons. The length of the CDR3 is 15 residues. Trimming left V 0 bases short and J 5 bases short, with 16 bases between. CDR1 is DFQATT, CDR2 SNEGSKA, per germline (reference sequence). The data belong to a study of blood T cells in healthy people across ages. The study, taken as a whole, reports: Estimates of total diversity, which came from one million sequenced T cells, were considered to be underestimates. There were more naive CD4+ cells and higher diversity in long-lived donors than in aged donors. Researchers report that TCR beta diversity correlated strongly with naive T cell percentage. Unknown CMV status may confound age-related changes in expanded clones.

The V and J genes are TRBV20-1 and TRBJ1-1; unclear D gene. Sequenced: blood. The clonotype was recovered from a young woman in good health. The CDR3 coding sequence is TGCAGTGCTAGAGATGCTGGGAGGGTTGGGACTGAAGCTTTCTTT. Translating it yields CSARDAGRVGTEAFF.